Sequencing of this TCR beta chain was carried out in a study of regulatory T cells in long-lasting Graves disease. Trimming removed 3 bases at V and 10 bases at J, with 18 bases between. This CDR3 contains 14 residues. CDR3-region Arm-PCR and iRepertoire HTBI primers produced the TCR beta libraries. In TCRdb, the multiplex PCR reads were re-called with MiXCR into one record per CDR3 protein. This table has a few hundred thousand distinct CDR3 sequences, 20% to 25% appearing once. As to time point: persistent/refractory GD, antithyroid drugs over 5 years with positive TRAb. The TCR library was prepared using RNA isolated from PBMCs.

The clonotype originates from a female donor with Graves disease. The specimen was peripheral blood mononuclear cells (PBMCs), collected when the disease was refractory, from a patient treated with antithyroid drugs. The rearrangement joins TRBV12-3 or TRBV12-4 to TRBJ1-1; D is uncertain. The CDR3 DNA is TGTGCCAGCAGTTTCGGCAGGATCCCGACCGGAGCTTTCTTT. It yields the protein CASSFGRIPTGAFF.